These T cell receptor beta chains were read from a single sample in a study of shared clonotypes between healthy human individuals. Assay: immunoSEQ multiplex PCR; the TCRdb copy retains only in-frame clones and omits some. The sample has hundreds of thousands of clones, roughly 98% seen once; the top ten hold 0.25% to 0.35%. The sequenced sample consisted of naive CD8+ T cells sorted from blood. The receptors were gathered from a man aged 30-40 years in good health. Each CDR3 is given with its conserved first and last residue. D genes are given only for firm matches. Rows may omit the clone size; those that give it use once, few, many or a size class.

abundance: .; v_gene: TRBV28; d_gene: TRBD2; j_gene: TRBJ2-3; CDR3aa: CASSLGAGVPDTQYF; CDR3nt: TGTGCCAGCAGTTTAGGAGCGGGAGTACCAGATACGCAGTATTTT
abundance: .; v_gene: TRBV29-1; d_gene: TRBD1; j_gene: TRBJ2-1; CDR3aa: CSVEGTGGYNEQFF; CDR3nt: TGCAGCGTTGAAGGGACAGGGGGCTACAATGAGCAGTTCTTC
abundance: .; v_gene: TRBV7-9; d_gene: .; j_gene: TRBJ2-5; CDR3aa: CASSLDSERAQYF; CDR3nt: TGTGCCAGCAGCTTAGATTCGGAGAGGGCCCAGTACTTC
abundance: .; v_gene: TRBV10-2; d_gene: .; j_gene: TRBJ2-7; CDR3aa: CASSGRGDSYEQYF; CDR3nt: TGCGCCAGCAGTGGGAGGGGGGACTCCTACGAGCAGTACTTC
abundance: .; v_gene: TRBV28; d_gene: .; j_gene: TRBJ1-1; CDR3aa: CASTDTQDTEAFF; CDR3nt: TGTGCCAGCACCGATACCCAGGATACTGAAGCTTTCTTT
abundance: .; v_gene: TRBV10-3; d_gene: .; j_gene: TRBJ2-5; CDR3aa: CAIARQEQETQYF; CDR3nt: TGTGCCATCGCGAGACAGGAACAAGAGACCCAGTACTTC
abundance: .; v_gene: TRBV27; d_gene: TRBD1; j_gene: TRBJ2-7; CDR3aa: CASSNDRGNFYEQYF; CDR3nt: TGTGCCAGCAGTAACGACAGGGGCAATTTCTACGAGCAGTACTTC
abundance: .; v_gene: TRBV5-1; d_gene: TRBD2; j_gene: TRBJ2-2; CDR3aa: CASSTLAGVGTGELFF; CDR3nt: TGCGCCAGCAGCACATTAGCGGGAGTGGGAACCGGGGAGCTGTTTTTT
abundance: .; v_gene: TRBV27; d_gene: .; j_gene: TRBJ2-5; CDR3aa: CASSPGQYQETQYF; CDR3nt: TGTGCCAGCAGTCCCGGACAGTACCAAGAGACCCAGTACTTC
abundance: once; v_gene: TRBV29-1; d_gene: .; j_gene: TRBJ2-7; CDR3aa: CSVERDNPYEQYF; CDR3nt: TGCAGCGTTGAAAGGGACAATCCCTACGAGCAGTACTTC
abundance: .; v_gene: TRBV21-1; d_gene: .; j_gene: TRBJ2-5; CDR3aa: CASSKGQGTQYF; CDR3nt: TGTGCCAGCAGCAAAGGGCAGGGGACCCAGTACTTC
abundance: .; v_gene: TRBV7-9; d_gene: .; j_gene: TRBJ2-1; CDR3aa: CASSSGVGKTYNEQFF; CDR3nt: TGTGCCAGCAGCTCCGGTGTGGGAAAAACCTACAATGAGCAGTTCTTC
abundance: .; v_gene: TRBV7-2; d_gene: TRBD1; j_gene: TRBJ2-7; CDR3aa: CASSPGGGSYEQYF; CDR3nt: TGTGCCAGCAGTCCAGGGGGCGGGTCCTACGAGCAGTACTTC
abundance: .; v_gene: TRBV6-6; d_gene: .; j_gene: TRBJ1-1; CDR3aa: CASTTWTEAFF; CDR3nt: TGTGCCAGCACCACCTGGACTGAAGCTTTCTTT
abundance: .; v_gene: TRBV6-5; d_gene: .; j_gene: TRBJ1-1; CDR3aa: CASSYSRDTEAFF; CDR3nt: TGTGCCAGCAGTTACTCGAGGGACACTGAAGCTTTCTTT
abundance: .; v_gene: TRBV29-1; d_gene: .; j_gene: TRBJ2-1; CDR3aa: CSVVGGPGLTYNEQFF; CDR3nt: TGCAGCGTTGTTGGGGGGCCGGGACTTACCTACAATGAGCAGTTCTTC
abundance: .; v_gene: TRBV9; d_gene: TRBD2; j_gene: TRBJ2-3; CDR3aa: CASSARSGQSTDTQYF; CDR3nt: TGTGCCAGCAGCGCACGTAGCGGGCAAAGCACAGATACGCAGTATTTT
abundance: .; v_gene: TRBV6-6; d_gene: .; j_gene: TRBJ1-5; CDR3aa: CASNELGTPSNQPQHF; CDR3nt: TGTGCCAGCAACGAACTAGGGACACCTAGCAATCAGCCCCAGCATTTT
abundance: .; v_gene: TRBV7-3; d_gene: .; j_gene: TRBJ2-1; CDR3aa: CASSSSSYSYNEQFF; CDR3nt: TGTGCCAGCAGCTCCAGTAGTTACTCCTACAATGAGCAGTTCTTC
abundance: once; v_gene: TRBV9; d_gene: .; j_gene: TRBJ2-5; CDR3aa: CASSPIEETQYF; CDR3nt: TGTGCCAGCAGCCCTATCGAAGAGACCCAGTACTTC
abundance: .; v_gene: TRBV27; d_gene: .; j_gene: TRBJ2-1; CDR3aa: CASRSPLGGTNNEQFF; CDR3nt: TGTGCCAGCCGATCACCCCTTGGCGGGACGAACAATGAGCAGTTCTTC
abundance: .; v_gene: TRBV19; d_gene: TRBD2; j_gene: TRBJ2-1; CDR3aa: CASSIRDFLAGDEQFF; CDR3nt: TGTGCCAGTAGTATAAGGGATTTCCTAGCGGGAGATGAGCAGTTCTTC
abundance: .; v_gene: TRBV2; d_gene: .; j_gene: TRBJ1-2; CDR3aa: CASSEGTEYGYTF; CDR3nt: TGTGCCAGCAGTGAAGGGACAGAGTATGGCTACACCTTC
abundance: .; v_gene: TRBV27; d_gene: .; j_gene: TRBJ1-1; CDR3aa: CASAVGGEAGYVTEAFF; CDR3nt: TGTGCCAGCGCAGTCGGCGGGGAAGCGGGTTACGTCACTGAAGCTTTCTTT
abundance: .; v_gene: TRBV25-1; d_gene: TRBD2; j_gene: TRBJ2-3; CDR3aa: CASKGLASRRSDTQYF; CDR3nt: TGTGCCAGCAAGGGACTAGCGTCCCGGAGGTCAGATACGCAGTATTTT
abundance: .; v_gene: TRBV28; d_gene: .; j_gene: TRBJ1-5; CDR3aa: CASVATGTNQPQHF; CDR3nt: TGTGCCAGCGTGGCCACTGGTACCAATCAGCCCCAGCATTTT
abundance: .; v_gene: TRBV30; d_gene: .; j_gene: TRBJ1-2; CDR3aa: CAWSAGDGDSYGYTF; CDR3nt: TGTGCCTGGAGTGCCGGGGACGGTGACAGCTATGGCTACACCTTC
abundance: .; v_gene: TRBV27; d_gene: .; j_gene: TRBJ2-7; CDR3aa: CASSLPRGSGRGEQYF; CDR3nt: TGTGCCAGCAGCCTACCCCGGGGCAGCGGGCGAGGGGAGCAGTACTTC
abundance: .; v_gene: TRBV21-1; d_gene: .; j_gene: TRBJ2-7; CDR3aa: CASSKGGWDRGPNYEQYF; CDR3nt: TGTGCCAGCAGCAAAGGGGGTTGGGACAGGGGGCCCAACTACGAGCAGTACTTC
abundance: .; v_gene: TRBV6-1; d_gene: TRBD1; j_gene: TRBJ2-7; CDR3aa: CASSEGSGGWEYF; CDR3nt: TGTGCCAGCAGCGAAGGTTCAGGGGGCTGGGAGTACTTC
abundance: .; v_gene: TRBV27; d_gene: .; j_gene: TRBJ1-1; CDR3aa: CASGRGYEAWYTEAFF; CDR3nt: TGTGCCAGCGGACGAGGTTACGAGGCCTGGTACACTGAAGCTTTCTTT
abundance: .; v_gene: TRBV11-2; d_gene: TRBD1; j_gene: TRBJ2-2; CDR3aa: CASSLERQGDTGELFF; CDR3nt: TGTGCCAGCAGCTTAGAGAGACAGGGCGACACCGGGGAGCTGTTTTTT
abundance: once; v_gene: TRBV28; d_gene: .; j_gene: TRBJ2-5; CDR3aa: CASSLPVGVSETQYF; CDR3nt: TGTGCCAGCAGTTTACCCGTGGGGGTGTCGGAGACCCAGTACTTC
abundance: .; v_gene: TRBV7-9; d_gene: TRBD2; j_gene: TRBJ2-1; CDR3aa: CASTYSGNEQFF; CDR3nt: TGTGCCAGCACCTATAGCGGGAATGAGCAGTTCTTC
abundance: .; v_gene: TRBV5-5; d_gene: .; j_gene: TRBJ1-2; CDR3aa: CASSWDTYYGYTF; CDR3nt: TGTGCCAGCAGCTGGGACACATACTATGGCTACACCTTC
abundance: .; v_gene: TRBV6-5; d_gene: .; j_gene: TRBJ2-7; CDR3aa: CASSYSPGGRSYEQYF; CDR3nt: TGTGCCAGCAGTTACTCACCCGGAGGGCGCTCCTACGAGCAGTACTTC
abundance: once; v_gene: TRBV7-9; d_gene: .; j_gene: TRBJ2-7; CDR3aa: CASSLIASSYEQYF; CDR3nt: TGTGCCAGCAGCCTAATAGCGAGCTCCTACGAGCAGTACTTC
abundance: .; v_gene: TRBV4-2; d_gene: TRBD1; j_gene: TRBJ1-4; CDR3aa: CASSQAVDRWEKLFF; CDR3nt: TGTGCCAGCAGCCAAGCAGTGGACAGGTGGGAAAAACTGTTTTTT
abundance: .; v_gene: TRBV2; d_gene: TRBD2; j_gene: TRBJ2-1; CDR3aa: CASPLAGVPYNEQFF; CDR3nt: TGTGCCAGCCCTCTAGCGGGAGTCCCCTACAATGAGCAGTTCTTC
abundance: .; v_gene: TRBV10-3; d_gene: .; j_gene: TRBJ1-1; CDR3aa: CAISADRNTEAFF; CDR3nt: TGTGCCATCAGTGCCGACAGGAACACTGAAGCTTTCTTT
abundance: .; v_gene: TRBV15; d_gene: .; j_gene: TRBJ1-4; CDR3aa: CATSRDRGSEKLFF; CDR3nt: TGTGCCACCAGCAGAGATAGGGGTAGTGAAAAACTGTTTTTT
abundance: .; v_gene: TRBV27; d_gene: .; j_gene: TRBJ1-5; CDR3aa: CASSLSIGNQPQHF; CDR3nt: TGTGCCAGCAGTTTATCGATCGGTAATCAGCCCCAGCATTTT
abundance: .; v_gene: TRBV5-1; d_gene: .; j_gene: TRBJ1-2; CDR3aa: CASSRTGATYGYTF; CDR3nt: TGCGCCAGCAGCCGGACCGGGGCGACTTATGGCTACACCTTC